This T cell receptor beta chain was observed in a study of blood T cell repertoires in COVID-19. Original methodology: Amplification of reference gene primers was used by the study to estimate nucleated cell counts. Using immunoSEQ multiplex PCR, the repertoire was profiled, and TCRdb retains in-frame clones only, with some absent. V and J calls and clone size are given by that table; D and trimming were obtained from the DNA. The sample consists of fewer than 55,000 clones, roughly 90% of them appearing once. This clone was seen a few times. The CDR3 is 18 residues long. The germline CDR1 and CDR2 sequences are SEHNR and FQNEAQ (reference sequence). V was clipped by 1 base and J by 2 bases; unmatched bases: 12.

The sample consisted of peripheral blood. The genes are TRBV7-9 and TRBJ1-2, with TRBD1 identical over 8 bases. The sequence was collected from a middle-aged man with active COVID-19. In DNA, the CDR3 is TGTGCCAGCAGCTTAGTCTTCAGGGGGCGCGAGGGAAACTATGGCTACACCTTC. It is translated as CASSLVFRGREGNYGYTF.